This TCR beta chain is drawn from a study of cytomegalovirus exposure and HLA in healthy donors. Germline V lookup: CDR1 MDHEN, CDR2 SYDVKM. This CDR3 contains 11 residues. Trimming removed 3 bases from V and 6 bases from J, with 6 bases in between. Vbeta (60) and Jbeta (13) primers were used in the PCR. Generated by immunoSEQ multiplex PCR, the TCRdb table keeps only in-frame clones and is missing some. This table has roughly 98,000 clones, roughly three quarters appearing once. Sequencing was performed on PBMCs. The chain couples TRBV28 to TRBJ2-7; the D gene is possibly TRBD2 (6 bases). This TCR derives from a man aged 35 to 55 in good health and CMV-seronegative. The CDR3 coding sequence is TGTGCCAGCAGTTTCGGGGGCGAGCAGTACTTC. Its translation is CASSFGGEQYF.